This TCR beta chain originates from a study of blood T cell repertoires in COVID-19. As for the study in general: Collection of acute and convalescent COVID-19 samples took place in the United States, Italy and Spain. From T cells, B-cell-depleted T cells, or PBMCs came the material, which was cDNA or gDNA.

Germline values: CDR1 DFQATT, CDR2 SNEGSKA (reference sequence). Trimming took 3 bases from V and 5 from J, leaving 11 bases between them. The CDR3 runs to 12 residues. Original processing notes: Amplification of reference gene primers provided the estimated nucleated cell counts. Sequencing was performed with immunoSEQ multiplex PCR; in TCRdb, only in-frame clones are kept and a portion is missing. The V and J calls and the clone size are those of that table, but D and trimming were determined from the DNA. The table lists 150,000 to 200,000 clones, roughly 86% of them singletons. J is TRBJ2-7 and V is TRBV20-1, with a weak D call TRBD1 (7 bases). Sequencing was carried out using peripheral blood. The TCR was taken from a man between 65 and 79 years old with acute or convalescent COVID-19. CDR3 coding DNA: TGCAGTGCTAGTACAGGGGAGGACGAGCAGTACTTC. Its translation is CSASTGEDEQYF.